Below, 26 T cell receptor beta chains from the same sample are listed, as sequenced in a study of HIV-infected patients and healthy controls. 500 ng RNA was reverse transcribed with alpha and beta constant-region primers. Separate chain-specific third strand synthesis with multiplexing indices produced the alpha and beta libraries. From the 5' RACE reads, TCRdb called clonotypes with MiXCR, one entry per CDR3 protein. The top ten hold roughly 22% of the sample, which has more than 3,500 distinct CDR3 sequences, roughly a quarter seen once. Follow-up blood was drawn about 14 weeks, roughly three months, after antiretroviral therapy began. All unsorted peripheral T cells were captured because whole blood was used without fractionation. Sample: blood, taken during antiretroviral therapy. Receptors were obtained from an adult with HIV infection.

Relative to its sample, this clonotype is medium-sized. Written as DNA, the CDR3 is TGTGCCAGCAGCTTACAGGGGGGGGTCACTGAAGCTTTCTTT. Amino acid sequence: CASSLQGGVTEAFF. The chain carries TRBV7-6 and TRBJ1-1, with 7 bases that match TRBD1. The CDR3 runs 14 residues. Losses at the gene ends were 2 bases for V and 4 bases for J; bases not matched to a gene: 4. The germline gives CDR1 SGHVS, CDR2 FNYEAQ.

This clonotype was observed many times. The rearrangement uses TRBV2 and TRBJ2-7, with 7 bases lining up with TRBD2. This CDR3 contains 15 residues. Looked up from germline, CDR1 is SNHLY and CDR2 is FYNNEI. J lost 4 bases, V lost 3 bases, and 9 bases had no gene match. The CDR3 spells CASSDRGVPTYEQYF. The CDR3 DNA sequence: TGTGCCAGCAGTGACCGGGGGGTGCCGACATACGAGCAGTACTTC.

This clonotype is medium-sized in the sample. This chain links TRBV27 with TRBJ2-7; possibly TRBD2 for D (6 bases). V shed 3 bases and J shed 2 bases, with 14 bases lying between them. Germline assignment: CDR1 MNHEY and CDR2 SMNVEV (reference sequence). The CDR3 covers 15 residues. CDR3 coding DNA: TGTGCCAGCAGTTTCGGAAGCGGGTCAGCCTACGAGCAGTACTTC. Translated: CASSFGSGSAYEQYF.

This clonotype was seen repeatedly, ten times or more. This rearrangement joins TRBV7-3 to TRBJ1-6, with TRBD1 matching 7 bases. Germline lookup yields CDR1 SGHTA and CDR2 FQGTGA. V was clipped by 6 bases and J by 7 bases; unmatched bases: 6. The CDR3 sequence is 14 residues long. CDR3 nucleotide sequence: TGTGCCAGCAGTAAGGGGGCCCTGAATTCACCCCTCCACTTT. Its protein product is CASSKGALNSPLHF. Combining the CDR3 with reference TRBV7-3 and TRBJ1-6 gives the whole variable domain GAGVSQTPSNKVTEKGKYVELRCDPISGHTALYWYRQSLGQGPEFLIYFQGTGAADDSGLPNDRFFAVRPEGSVSTLKIQRTERGDSAVYLCASSKGALNSPLHFGNGTRLTVT.

The rearrangement joins TRBV28 to TRBJ2-5; D is unresolved. V lost 3 bases to trimming and J lost 0 bases, with 5 bases between them. Germline V gives CDR1 MDHEN, CDR2 SYDVKM. The CDR3 runs 13 residues. CDR3 nucleotide sequence: TGTGCCAGCAGTTTGGAGTACCAAGAGACCCAGTACTTC. It yields the protein CASSLEYQETQYF.

Note on this clonotype: A much more abundant neighbour one base away suggests this may be a read error. V gene TRBV9 combines with J gene TRBJ2-1; 8 bases are a match to TRBD2. This CDR3 contains 16 residues. Germline values: CDR1 SGDLS, CDR2 YYNGEE. The CDR3 spells CASSPSSLAGYNEQLF. DNA of the CDR3: TGTGCCAGCAGCCCCTCGTCCCTAGCGGGTTACAATGAGCAGTTATTC.

This clonotype is judged medium-sized. The chain couples TRBV6-6 to TRBJ2-2, with D maybe TRBD1 (6 bases). There are 16 residues in the CDR3. CDR1 and CDR2 (germline): MNHNY, SVGAGI (reference sequence). V was trimmed by 8 bases and J by 2 bases, leaving 18 bases between them. In DNA, the CDR3 is TGTGCCAGCGACACTCTCAGGGGCAGCAACACCGGGGAGCTGTTTTTT. It yields the protein CASDTLRGSNTGELFF.

Concerning this clonotype itself: This may be a read error, as it is one base from a much larger clone. This chain connects TRBV3-1 to TRBJ1-1; 9 bases map to TRBD1. The germline V gene encodes CDR1 LGHDT and CDR2 YNNKEL (reference sequence). With 2 bases clipped from V and 7 bases from J, the junction kept 11 bases outside the gene matches. The CDR3 spans 16 residues. DNA of the CDR3: TGTGCCAGCAGCCAACCCACGACAGGGGGATCAGTTGAAGCTTTCTTT. This sequence encodes CASSQPTTGGSVEAFF.

The chain employs TRBV20-1 and TRBJ2-1; TRBD2 agrees at 10 bases. The trim removed 6 bases at V and 7 bases at J, leaving 9 bases unmatched. CDR3 length: 14 residues. Germline V CDR1 and CDR2: DFQATT, SNEGSKA (reference sequence). Here the CDR3 DNA reads TGCAGTGCCCCCGGGACTAGCGAAGTTAATGAGCAGTTCTTC. Residues: CSAPGTSEVNEQFF.

By share, this clonotype counts as large. The chain carries TRBV25-1 and TRBJ1-6, with D uncertain. The germline V gene has CDR1 MGHDK and CDR2 SYGVNS. CDR3 size: 15 residues. Trimming cost V 4 bases and J 2 bases, with 9 bases left between them. This chain's CDR3 is CASSGEVTYNSPLHF. The CDR3 DNA reads as TGTGCCAGCAGTGGCGAGGTGACCTATAATTCACCCCTCCACTTT.

The chain joins TRBV10-3 to TRBJ2-3; D is uncertain. The CDR3 extends over 13 amino acids. The germline V gene encodes CDR1 ENHRY and CDR2 SYGVKD. Trimming cost V 6 bases and J 4 bases, with 11 bases left between them. The CDR3 DNA is TGTGCCATCAGCGACCCTCCATCAGATACGCAGTATTTT. Its protein is CAISDPPSDTQYF.

The chain combines TRBV2 with TRBJ1-2; 8 bases fit TRBD1. Germline values: CDR1 SNHLY, CDR2 FYNNEI. With 5 bases clipped from V and 7 bases from J, the junction kept 9 bases outside the gene matches. The CDR3 consists of 14 residues. The CDR3 region has the DNA TGTGCCAGCAGTCAACCGGGACAGGTCTTTGGCTACACCTTC. As protein: CASSQPGQVFGYTF.

This clonotype qualifies as medium-sized. The J gene is TRBJ2-5, the V gene TRBV12-3 or TRBV12-4; D may match TRBD1 or TRBD2 (5 bases each). V shed 8 bases and J shed 1 base, with 11 bases lying between them. There are 13 residues in the CDR3. CDR3: CASVLGTQETQYF. CDR3 sequence (DNA): TGTGCCAGCGTATTAGGGACCCAAGAGACCCAGTACTTC.

This clonotype was detected ten times or more. The chain recombines TRBV9 with TRBJ2-1; D is possibly TRBD2 (6 bases). The CDR3 is 15 amino acids. The germline gives CDR1 SGDLS, CDR2 YYNGEE. V dropped 3 bases and J dropped 0 bases, with 10 bases sitting between them. In DNA, the CDR3 is TGTGCCAGCAGCGCGGCGGGAAGCTCCTACAATGAGCAGTTCTTC. This gives the protein CASSAAGSSYNEQFF.

The chain has TRBV28 and TRBJ2-3, with D maybe TRBD1 (5 bases). Germline loops: CDR1 MDHEN, CDR2 SYDVKM. CDR3 length equals 15 residues. Trimming removed 2 bases at V and 6 bases at J, with 15 bases between. This CDR3 is CASSLVRTPTDTQYF. CDR3 coding DNA: TGTGCCAGCAGTTTAGTCCGGACACCAACGGATACGCAGTATTTT.

At least ten counts were recorded for this clonotype. This chain uses TRBV7-9 with TRBJ2-3, with D possibly being TRBD1 (5 bases). This CDR3 comprises 15 residues. Germline assignment: CDR1 SEHNR and CDR2 FQNEAQ (reference sequence). Trimming pared 4 bases from V and 0 bases from J, leaving 11 bases between. The CDR3 region has the DNA TGTGCCAGCAGCTCAAGGGGCGATAGCACAGATACGCAGTATTTT. Translation gives CASSSRGDSTDTQYF.

The V gene is TRBV4-2, the J gene TRBJ2-3, with D perhaps assigned TRBD1 or TRBD2 (5 bases each). The CDR3 is 17 residues long. The V end lost 1 base, the J end lost 0 bases, and 14 bases lay between the germline ends. Germline CDR1 is LGHNA and CDR2 is YNFKEQ. CDR3 sequence: CASSQVARGASTDTQYF. As DNA, the CDR3 is TGTGCCAGCAGCCAAGTTGCTAGAGGGGCTAGCACAGATACGCAGTATTTT.

This clonotype was recorded only once. The rearrangement uses TRBV2 and TRBJ1-5, with D unclear. This CDR3 has 13 residues. Germline loops: CDR1 SNHLY, CDR2 FYNNEI. Trimming removed 8 bases at V and 0 bases at J, with 8 bases between. CDR3 nucleotide sequence: TGTGCCAGCCAAGACGATAGCAATCAGCCCCAGCATTTT. Residues: CASQDDSNQPQHF.

The chain links TRBV27 to TRBJ1-2; D might be TRBD1 (5 bases). Between the trimmed V and J ends, which lost 5 bases and 7 bases, there was a span of 20 bases. This CDR3 has 15 residues. Germline CDR1 and CDR2: MNHEY and SMNVEV (reference sequence). The CDR3 protein is CASSMGGRALSGYTF. CDR3 in DNA: TGTGCCAGCAGTATGGGGGGACGGGCGCTATCTGGCTACACCTTC.

This chain joins TRBV20-1 and TRBJ2-2, with 7 bases that match TRBD1. Germline CDR1 and CDR2: DFQATT and SNEGSKA (reference sequence). There are 15 residues in the CDR3. With V trimmed by 7 bases and J by 0 bases, 8 bases remained unmatched. As DNA, the CDR3 is TGCAGTGTAGGGCCGGGACAGCCGAACACCGGGGAGCTGTTTTTT. Translating it yields CSVGPGQPNTGELFF.

There are a few counts of this clonotype. This sequence may be a read error, since a much larger clone differs from it by one base. The CDR3 DNA reads TGCAGTGCCGGCTGGGGAGAACTCCAAGAGACCCAGTACTTC. This sequence encodes CSAGWGELQETQYF. The rearrangement joins TRBV20-1 to TRBJ2-5, with D maybe TRBD2 (5 bases). Looked up from germline, CDR1 is DFQATT and CDR2 is SNEGSKA (reference sequence). Trimming took 6 bases from V and 1 from J, leaving 15 bases between them. The CDR3 is 14 residues long.

Within the sample, this clonotype is large. This rearrangement joins TRBV19 to TRBJ2-1; TRBD2 is a possible D gene (6 bases). This CDR3 region has 15 residues. V lost 3 bases to trimming and J lost 6 bases, with 15 bases between them. Germline assignment: CDR1 LNHDA and CDR2 SQIVND (reference sequence). The CDR3 sequence is CASSIGPLEGNEQFF. The CDR3 DNA follows: TGTGCCAGTAGTATCGGCCCGTTGGAGGGCAATGAGCAGTTCTTC.

This clonotype was counted between two and nine times. CDR3 amino acids: CASSLVTSGDNEQFF. The CDR3 coding sequence is TGTGCCAGCAGCTTAGTGACTAGCGGGGACAATGAGCAGTTCTTC. The gene calls are TRBV7-9 and TRBJ2-1; 11 bases align to TRBD2. The CDR3 has 15 residues. CDR1 SEHNR and CDR2 FQNEAQ come from the germline V gene (reference sequence). V lost 1 base, J lost 5 bases, and 1 base stayed unmatched. Looking up the rest from reference TRBV7-9 and TRBJ2-1 gives the full variable domain: DTGVSQNPRHKITKRGQNVTFRCDPISEHNRLYWYRQTLGQGPEFLTYFQNEAQLEKSRLLSDRFSAERPKGSFSTLEIQRTEQGDSAMYLCASSLVTSGDNEQFFGPGTRLTVL.

The chain's CDR3 is CARSPGGLEGTQYF. The CDR3 DNA reads as TGTGCCAGAAGCCCGGGTGGATTAGAGGGTACGCAGTATTTT. V and J are TRBV7-8 and TRBJ2-3; TRBD2 might be the D (5 bases). CDR1 is SGHVS, CDR2 FQNEAQ, per germline. The CDR3 has 14 residues. The ends were cut back, 9 bases at V and 8 bases at J, with 21 bases in the middle.

In its sample, this clonotype is medium-sized. The DNA is left out, because the CDR3 cannot be placed on it with certainty; the CDR3 is given as TCRdb lists it. The chain couples TRBV28 to TRBJ2-3. Germline-derived CDR1 and CDR2 are MDHEN and SYDVKM. The CDR3 length equals 14 residues, ends included. CDR3 amino acids: CASSFLAGTDTQYF.

This clonotype is labeled as medium-sized (0.01 to 0.1%). The rearrangement joins TRBV2 to TRBJ2-1; possibly TRBD1 or TRBD2 for D (5 bases each). The germline V and J ends were trimmed by 6 bases and 9 bases, with 9 bases remaining between them. The CDR3 totals 11 residues. Per germline, CDR1 SNHLY and CDR2 FYNNEI. The chain's CDR3 is CASRGESEQFF. The CDR3 coding sequence is TGTGCCAGCAGGGGGGAGAGTGAGCAGTTCTTC.